These T cell receptor beta chains were read from a single sample in a study of blood T cell repertoires in COVID-19. Profiling relied on immunoSEQ multiplex PCR, and the TCRdb table lists in-frame clones only, not all of them. The sample carries 400,000 to 450,000 clones, approximately 90% recorded once. Sample: peripheral blood. These receptors originate from a woman aged 30 to 39 with active or convalescent COVID-19. Both conserved end residues are part of each CDR3.

j_call v_call cdr3_aa
TRBJ1-3 TRBV10-3 CAISKEGTHGNTIYF
TRBJ2-7 TRBV10-3 CAIRAAGPSTYEQYF
TRBJ2-3 TRBV6-1 CASSDAGLVAVDTQYF
TRBJ2-2 TRBV9 CASSVTAYVTGELFF
TRBJ2-4 TRBV14 CASSTTPRRGRRNIQYF
TRBJ1-4 TRBV10-3 CAISEPSDSPKLFF
TRBJ2-5 TRBV5-1 CASSLAPTSGQETQYF
TRBJ2-7 TRBV27 CASSPSGLPYEQYF
TRBJ2-7 TRBV30 CAQGVLSRLHLSYEQYF
TRBJ2-2 TRBV5-1 CASSLTGLNTGELFF
TRBJ2-7 TRBV18 CASSPGAGVYEQYF
TRBJ2-7 TRBV5-1 CASSFMDSYEQYF
TRBJ1-2 TRBV12-3/TRBV12-4 CASSYDRTYGYTF
TRBJ2-1 TRBV2 CASSGRQGYYNEQFF
TRBJ1-1 TRBV5-8 CASTLLRDRGTWGEAFF
TRBJ1-1 TRBV2 CASTRTDREAFF
TRBJ2-5 TRBV5-4 CASYTESGETQYF
TRBJ2-7 TRBV12-3/TRBV12-4 CASSFRASSEQYF
TRBJ2-1 TRBV14 CASSPVAGSSYNEQFF
TRBJ1-1 TRBV25-1 CASSESRVLNTEAFF
TRBJ2-2 TRBV2 CASEKRRLNTGELFF
TRBJ2-2 TRBV7-2 CASSLRGYTGELFF
TRBJ2-2 TRBV2 CASTPLEAGTGELFF
TRBJ2-7 TRBV7-2 CASSFSGGPYEQYF
TRBJ2-3 TRBV7-2 CASSLFRGTDTQYF
TRBJ2-1 TRBV5-4 CASTPGGYENNEQFF
TRBJ1-2 TRBV9 CASTGSPNREEGYTF
TRBJ1-2 TRBV7-6 CASSLAGTGLAYGYTF
TRBJ1-2 TRBV2 CASSEGKTGTEYGYTF
TRBJ1-6 TRBV3-1/TRBV3-2 CASSHGARGNSPLHF
TRBJ1-2 TRBV19 CASSIKGQPFYGYTF
TRBJ1-1 TRBV5-1 CASTPTVKNTEAFF
TRBJ1-1 TRBV28 CASSLSLPGNTEAFF
TRBJ2-3 TRBV11-2 CASSFHSQQGRYF
TRBJ1-3 TRBV5-1 CASSLEGSGNTIYF
TRBJ1-1 TRBV19 CASSIALRDRATEAFF
TRBJ2-1 TRBV27 CASSPRTSENEQFF
TRBJ2-7 TRBV5-6 CASRVFTSSYEQYF
TRBJ2-1 TRBV30 CAWSVLGLAGNNEQFF
TRBJ1-4 TRBV11-2 CASSLGDRVNEKLFF
TRBJ1-2 TRBV2 CASRTGVAYGYTF
TRBJ1-1 TRBV7-2 CASSFRNTEAFF
TRBJ1-1 TRBV5-4 CASLAGESTEAFF
TRBJ2-7 TRBV5-4 CASSPTSSYEQYF
TRBJ2-3 TRBV6-2/TRBV6-3 CASSYPGLATDTQYF
TRBJ1-2 TRBV6-5 CASSYSSRGRDYGYTF
TRBJ1-2 TRBV7-2 CASSLVKGQDYGYTF
TRBJ1-1 TRBV5-1 CASSLSGPTEAFF